One T cell receptor (beta chain) is described in this entry. The antigen remains undetermined. Those who donated were healthy bone marrow donors. It was with 60 Vbeta and 13 Jbeta primers that the PCR ran. Libraries were prepared by immunoSEQ multiplex PCR; TCRdb keeps only in-frame clonotypes and omits some of them. The table shows roughly 150,000 clones, with roughly 80% occurring only once. With 5 bases clipped from V and 6 bases from J, the junction kept 5 bases outside the gene matches. Germline CDR1 reads SGHVS; CDR2 reads FNYEAQ. The CDR3 totals 13 residues. This sample is drawn from a study of cytomegalovirus exposure and HLA in healthy donors. The study, taken as a whole, reports: The listing of some 170 TCR beta chains classed them as cytomegalovirus-associated. Excluded: some indistinguishable V segments such as TRBV6-2 and TRBV6-3. As was reported, the classifier diagnosed cytomegalovirus status with high specificity and sensitivity.

Material: PBMCs. V and J are TRBV7-6 and TRBJ1-2; 8 nucleotides match TRBD1. The sequence came from a male donor in good health and CMV-seronegative. In nucleotides, the CDR3 is TGTGCCAGCAGCCACGGACAGGGTGATGGCTACACCTTC. It specifies CASSHGQGDGYTF. The complete variable domain, with remaining parts taken from reference TRBV7-6 and TRBJ1-2, reads GAGVSQSPRYKVTKRGQDVALRCDPISGHVSLYWYRQALGQGPEFLTYFNYEAQQDKSGLPNDRFSAERPEGSISTLTIQRTEQRDSAMYRCASSHGQGDGYTFGSGTRLTVV.